This TCR beta chain appears in the sequencing data of a study of cytomegalovirus exposure and HLA in healthy donors. Study background: An earlier analysis identified some 110 million unique TCR beta sequences in about 180 million T cells. The Caucasian-associated ancestry cluster contained roughly four fifths of the approximately 390 genotyped donors.

The junction had 10 bases not matched to a gene; V was cut back by 7 bases and J by 5 bases. Germline-derived CDR1 and CDR2 are ENHRY and SYGVKD. This CDR3 is 14 amino acids long. The study ran its PCR with 60 Vbeta and 13 Jbeta primers. TCRdb's copy holds only in-frame clones and misses some; the assay was immunoSEQ multiplex PCR. The sample includes some 180,000 clones, roughly 75% seen only once; the top ten take about 1.9%. This receptor was identified in a young woman in good health and CMV-seronegative. The sequencing sample was made of PBMCs. The V and J genes are TRBV10-3 and TRBJ1-2, with TRBD1 identical over 7 bases. CDR3 in amino acids: CAINRGDRDYGYTF. CDR3 coding DNA: TGTGCCATCAATAGGGGCGACAGGGATTATGGCTACACCTTC.